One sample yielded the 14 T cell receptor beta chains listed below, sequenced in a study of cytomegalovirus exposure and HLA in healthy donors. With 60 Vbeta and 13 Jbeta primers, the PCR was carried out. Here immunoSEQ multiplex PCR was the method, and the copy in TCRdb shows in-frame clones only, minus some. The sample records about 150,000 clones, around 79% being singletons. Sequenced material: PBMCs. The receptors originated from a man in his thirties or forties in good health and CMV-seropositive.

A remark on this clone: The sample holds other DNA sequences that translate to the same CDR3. In DNA, the CDR3 is TGCAGCGTCGGACAGGGAAACACTGAAGCTTTCTTT. Residues: CSVGQGNTEAFF. The V gene is TRBV29-1, the J gene TRBJ1-1, with 8 bases aligning to TRBD1. Germline V lookup: CDR1 SQVTM, CDR2 ANQGSEA. The ends lost 6 bases at V and 2 bases at J; junction bases unmatched: 2. The CDR3 totals 12 residues.

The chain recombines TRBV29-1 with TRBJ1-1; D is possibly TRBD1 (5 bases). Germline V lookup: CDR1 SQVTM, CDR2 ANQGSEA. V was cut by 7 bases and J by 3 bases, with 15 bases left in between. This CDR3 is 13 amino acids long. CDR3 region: CSARDYGDTEAFF. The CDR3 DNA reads TGCAGCGCTAGGGACTATGGGGACACTGAAGCTTTCTTT.

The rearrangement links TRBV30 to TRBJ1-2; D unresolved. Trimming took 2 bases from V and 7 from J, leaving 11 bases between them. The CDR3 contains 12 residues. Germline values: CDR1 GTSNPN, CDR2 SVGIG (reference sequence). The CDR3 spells CAWSRSLGGYTF. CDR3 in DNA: TGTGCCTGGAGTCGAAGTCTCGGTGGCTACACCTTC.

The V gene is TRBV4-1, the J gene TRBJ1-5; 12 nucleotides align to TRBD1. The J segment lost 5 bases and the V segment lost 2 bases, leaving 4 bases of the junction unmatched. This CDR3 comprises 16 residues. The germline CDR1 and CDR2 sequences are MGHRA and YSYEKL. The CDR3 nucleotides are TGCGCCAGCAGCCAACCGGGACAGGGGGCTTATCAGCCCCAGCATTTT. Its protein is CASSQPGQGAYQPQHF.

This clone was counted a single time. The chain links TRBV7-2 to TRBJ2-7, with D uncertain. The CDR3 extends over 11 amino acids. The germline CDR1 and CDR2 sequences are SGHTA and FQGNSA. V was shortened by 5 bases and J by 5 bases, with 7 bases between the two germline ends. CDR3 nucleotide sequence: TGTGCCAGCAGCCCGGCGGACGAGCAGTACTTC. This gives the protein CASSPADEQYF.

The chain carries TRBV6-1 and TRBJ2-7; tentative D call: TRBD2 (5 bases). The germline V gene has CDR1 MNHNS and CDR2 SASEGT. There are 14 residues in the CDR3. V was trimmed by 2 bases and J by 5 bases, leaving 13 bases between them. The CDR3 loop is CASSETNPGDEQYF. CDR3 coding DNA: TGTGCCAGCAGTGAAACCAACCCCGGGGACGAGCAGTACTTC.

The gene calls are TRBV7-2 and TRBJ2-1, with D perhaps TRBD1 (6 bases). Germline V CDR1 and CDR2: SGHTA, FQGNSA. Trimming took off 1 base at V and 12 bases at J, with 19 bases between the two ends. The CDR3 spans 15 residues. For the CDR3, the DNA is TGTGCCAGCAGCTTAGTGTACAGGGAAATGATGGGGCAGTTCTTC. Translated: CASSLVYREMMGQFF.

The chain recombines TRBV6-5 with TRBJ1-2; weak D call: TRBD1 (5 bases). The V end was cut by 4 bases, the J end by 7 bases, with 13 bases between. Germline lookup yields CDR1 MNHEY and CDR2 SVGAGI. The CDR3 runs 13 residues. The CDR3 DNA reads TGTGCCAGCAGTTCCCGGACATCCGGTGGCTACACCTTC. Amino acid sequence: CASSSRTSGGYTF.

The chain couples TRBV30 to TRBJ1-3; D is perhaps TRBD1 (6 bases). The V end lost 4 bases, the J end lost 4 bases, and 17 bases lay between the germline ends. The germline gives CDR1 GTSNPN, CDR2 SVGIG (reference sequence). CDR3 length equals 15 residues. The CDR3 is CAWTNYGTLGNTIYF. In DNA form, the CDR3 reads TGTGCCTGGACCAATTACGGGACACTAGGAAACACCATATATTTT. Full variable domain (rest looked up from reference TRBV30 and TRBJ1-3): SQTIHQWPATLVQPVGSPLSLECTVEGTSNPNLYWYRQAAGRGLQLLFYSVGIGQISSEVPQNLSASRPQDRQFILSSKKLLLSDSGFYLCAWTNYGTLGNTIYFGEGSWLTVV.

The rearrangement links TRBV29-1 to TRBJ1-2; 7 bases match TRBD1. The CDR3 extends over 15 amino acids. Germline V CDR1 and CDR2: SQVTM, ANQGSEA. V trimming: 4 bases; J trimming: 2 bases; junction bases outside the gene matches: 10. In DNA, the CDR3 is TGCAGCGTTGTGGCAGGGGGAAGTCGGAACTATGGCTACACCTTC. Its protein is CSVVAGGSRNYGYTF. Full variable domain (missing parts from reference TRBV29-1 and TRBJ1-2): SAVISQKPSRDICQRGTSLTIQCQVDSQVTMMFWYRQQPGQSLTLIATANQGSEATYESGFVIDKFPISRPNLTFSTLTVSNMSPEDSSIYLCSVVAGGSRNYGYTFGSGTRLTVV.

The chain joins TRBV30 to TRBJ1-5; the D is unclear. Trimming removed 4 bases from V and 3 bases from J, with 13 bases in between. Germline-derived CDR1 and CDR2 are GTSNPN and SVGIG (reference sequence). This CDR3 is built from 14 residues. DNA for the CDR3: TGTGCCTGGAAACTTCCCTCGCCCAATCAGCCCCAGCATTTT. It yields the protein CAWKLPSPNQPQHF.

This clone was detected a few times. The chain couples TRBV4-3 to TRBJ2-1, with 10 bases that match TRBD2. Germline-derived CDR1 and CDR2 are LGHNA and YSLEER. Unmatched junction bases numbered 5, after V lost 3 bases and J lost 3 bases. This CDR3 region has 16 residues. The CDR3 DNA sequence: TGCGCCAGCAGCCACTCTCTAGCGGGGGTCTACAATGAGCAGTTCTTC. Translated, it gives CASSHSLAGVYNEQFF.

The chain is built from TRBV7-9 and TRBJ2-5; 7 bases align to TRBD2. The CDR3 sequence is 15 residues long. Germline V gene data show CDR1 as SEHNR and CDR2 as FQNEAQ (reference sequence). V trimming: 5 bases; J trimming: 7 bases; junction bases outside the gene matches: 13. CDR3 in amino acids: CASSLGTTSLGTQYF. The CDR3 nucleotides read TGTGCCAGCAGCCTCGGGACTACGTCGCTTGGGACCCAGTACTTC.

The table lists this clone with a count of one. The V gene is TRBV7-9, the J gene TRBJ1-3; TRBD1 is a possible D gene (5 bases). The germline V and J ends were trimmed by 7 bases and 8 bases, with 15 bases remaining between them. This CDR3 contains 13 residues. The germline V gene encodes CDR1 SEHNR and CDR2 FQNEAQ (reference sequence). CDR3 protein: CASNDDRGYTIYF. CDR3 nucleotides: TGTGCCAGCAACGACGACAGAGGCTACACCATATATTTT.